The text below deals with one T cell receptor (beta chain). The antigen remains unidentified. This record comes from a study of T cells in Graves' hyperthyroidism and ophthalmopathy. Study-wide results and caveats: A 13 V-J model separated ophthalmopathy from stable hyperthyroidism.

RNA transcripts provided the source from which TCR beta CDR3 regions were amplified. An initial round of RT-PCR targeting the TCR CDR3 relied on the HTBI primer set. TCRdb re-called the multiplex PCR reads through MiXCR, storing one row per CDR3 protein. In the table there are roughly 420,000 distinct CDR3 sequences, approximately 14% of which are singletons. Sequencing input: blood. This receptor was identified in a woman between 18 and 29 years old with Graves' hyperthyroidism.

The CDR3 coding sequence is TGTGCCAGCCGGGGAATTACGCTCCAGGAGCAGTACTTC. Protein: CASRGITLQEQYF. This chain uses TRBV19 with TRBJ2-7, with D possibly being TRBD2 (5 bases). Germline-derived CDR1 and CDR2 are LNHDA and SQIVND (reference sequence). Trimming cost V 9 bases and J 7 bases, with 19 bases left between them. The CDR3 totals 13 residues.